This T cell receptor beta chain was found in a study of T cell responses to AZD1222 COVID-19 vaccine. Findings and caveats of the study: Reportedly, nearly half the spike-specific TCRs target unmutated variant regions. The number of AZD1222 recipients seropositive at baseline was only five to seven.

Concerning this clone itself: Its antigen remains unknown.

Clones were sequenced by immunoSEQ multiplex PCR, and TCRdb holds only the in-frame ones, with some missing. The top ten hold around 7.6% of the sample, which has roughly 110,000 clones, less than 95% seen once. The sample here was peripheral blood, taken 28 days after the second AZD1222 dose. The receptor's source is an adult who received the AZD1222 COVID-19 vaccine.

The CDR3 DNA reads TGTGCCAGCAGCCAAGTTCAGCGCTACGAGCAGTACTTC. It is translated as CASSQVQRYEQYF. The rearrangement joins TRBV4-2 to TRBJ2-7; no clear D. This CDR3 is 13 amino acids long. V shed 1 base and J shed 3 bases, with 7 bases lying between them. The germline V gene encodes CDR1 LGHNA and CDR2 YNFKEQ.